This T cell receptor beta chain is drawn from a study of cytomegalovirus exposure and HLA in healthy donors. CDR3 size: 15 residues. With 4 bases removed from V and 7 bases from J, the gap between germline ends came to 17 bases. The V gene's germline CDR1 is SGHRS and CDR2 YFSETQ. This clone has only a few counts. 13 Jbeta primers and 60 Vbeta primers were used for the PCR. The method was immunoSEQ multiplex PCR; TCRdb's version includes in-frame clones alone and lacks a portion of them. The table shows roughly 160,000 clones, with more than 70% occurring only once. The TCR sequence derives from a girl aged 5-17 years in good health and CMV-seronegative. The sample taken for sequencing was PBMCs. The V and J genes are TRBV5-1 and TRBJ2-2; D possibly corresponds to TRBD1 (6 bases). The CDR3: CASSPTQGLNGELFF. The CDR3 DNA sequence: TGCGCCAGCAGCCCGACACAGGGTTTAAACGGGGAGCTGTTTTTT. The entire variable domain, with the rest obtained from reference TRBV5-1 and TRBJ2-2, is as follows: KAGVTQTPRYLIKTRGQQVTLSCSPISGHRSVSWYQQTPGQGLQFLFEYFSETQRNKGNFPGRFSGRQFSNSRSEMNVSTLELGDSALYLCASSPTQGLNGELFFGEGSRLTVL.